This TCR beta chain is from a study of blood T cells in healthy people across ages. Broader study findings: Without sorted subsets, naive and antigen-experienced compartments could not be conclusively compared. A roughly linear fall in TCR beta diversity per million T cells was seen with increasing age.

The germline CDR1 and CDR2 sequences are PRHDT and FYEKMQ (reference sequence). The V gene lost 3 bases and the J gene lost 1 base, with 6 bases spanning the gap. This CDR3 is built from 14 residues. The study drew donors from healthy Caucasian individuals in Russia aged about 6 to 90. Sample-barcoded 5' priming and a J-beta primer mix drove a second PCR of 7 to 11 cycles. Each cDNA molecule, via a template-switch adaptor with 12 random nucleotides, was tagged. TCRdb itself ran the 5' RACE reads through MiXCR, one entry per CDR3 protein. The sample contains about 1.4 million distinct CDR3 sequences, around 55% of which appear only once. In the case of this clonotype: Its antigen remains unidentified.

The specimen sequenced was blood. V usage is TRBV13 and J usage is TRBJ2-2; D gene ambiguous. The origin of this receptor is a man between 18 and 29 years old in good health. This CDR3 reads CASSFGKNTGELFF. CDR3 sequence (DNA): TGTGCCAGCAGCTTCGGAAAGAACACCGGGGAGCTGTTTTTT.